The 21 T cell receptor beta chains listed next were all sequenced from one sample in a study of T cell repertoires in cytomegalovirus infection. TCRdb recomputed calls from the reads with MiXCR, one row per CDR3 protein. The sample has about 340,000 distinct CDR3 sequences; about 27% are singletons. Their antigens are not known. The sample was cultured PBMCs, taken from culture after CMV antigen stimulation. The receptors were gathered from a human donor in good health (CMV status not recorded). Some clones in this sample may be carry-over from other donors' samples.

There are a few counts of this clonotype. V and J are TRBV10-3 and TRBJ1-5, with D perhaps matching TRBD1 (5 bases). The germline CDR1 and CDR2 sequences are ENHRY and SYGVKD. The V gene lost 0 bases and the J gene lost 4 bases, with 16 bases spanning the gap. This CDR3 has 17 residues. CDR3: CAISESGTPGANQPQHF. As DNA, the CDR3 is TGTGCCATCAGTGAGTCGGGGACCCCTGGTGCGAATCAGCCCCAGCATTTT.

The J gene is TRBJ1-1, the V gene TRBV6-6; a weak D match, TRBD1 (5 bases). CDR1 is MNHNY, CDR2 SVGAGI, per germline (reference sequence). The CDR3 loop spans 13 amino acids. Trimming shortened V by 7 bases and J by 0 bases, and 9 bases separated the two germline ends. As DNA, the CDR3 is TGTGCCAGCAACTCAGGGATGAACACTGAAGCTTTCTTT. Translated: CASNSGMNTEAFF.

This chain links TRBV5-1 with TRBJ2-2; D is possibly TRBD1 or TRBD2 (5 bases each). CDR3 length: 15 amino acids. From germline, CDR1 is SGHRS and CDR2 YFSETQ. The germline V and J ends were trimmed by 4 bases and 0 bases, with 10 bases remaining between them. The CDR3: CASSAGTPNTGELFF. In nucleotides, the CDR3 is TGCGCCAGCAGCGCCGGGACGCCGAACACCGGGGAGCTGTTTTTT.

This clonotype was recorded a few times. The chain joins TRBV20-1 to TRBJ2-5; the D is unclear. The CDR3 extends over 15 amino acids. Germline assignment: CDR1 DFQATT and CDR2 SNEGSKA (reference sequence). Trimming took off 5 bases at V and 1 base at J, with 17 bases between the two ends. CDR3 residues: CSAPPAKGRQETQYF. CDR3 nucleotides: TGCAGTGCTCCCCCCGCCAAGGGCCGCCAAGAGACCCAGTACTTC.

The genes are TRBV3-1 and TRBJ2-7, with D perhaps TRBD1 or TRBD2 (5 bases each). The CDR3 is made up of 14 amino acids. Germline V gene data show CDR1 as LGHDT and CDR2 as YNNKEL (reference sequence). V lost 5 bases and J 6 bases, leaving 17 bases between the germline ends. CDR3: CASSKDSDGGEQYF. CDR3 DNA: TGTGCCAGCAGCAAGGACTCGGATGGGGGCGAGCAGTACTTC.

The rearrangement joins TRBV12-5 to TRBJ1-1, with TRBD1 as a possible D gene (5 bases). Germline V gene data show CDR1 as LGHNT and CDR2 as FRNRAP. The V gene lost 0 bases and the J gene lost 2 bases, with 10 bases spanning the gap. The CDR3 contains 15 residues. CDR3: CASGLVFRENTEAFF. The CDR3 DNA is TGTGCTAGTGGTTTGGTATTCAGGGAAAACACTGAAGCTTTCTTT. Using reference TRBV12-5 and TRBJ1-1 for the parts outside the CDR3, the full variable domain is DARVTQTPRHKVTEMGQEVTMRCQPILGHNTVFWYRQTMMQGLELLAYFRNRAPLDDSGMPKDRFSAEMPDATLATLKIQPSEPRDSAVYFCASGLVFRENTEAFFGQGTRLTVV.

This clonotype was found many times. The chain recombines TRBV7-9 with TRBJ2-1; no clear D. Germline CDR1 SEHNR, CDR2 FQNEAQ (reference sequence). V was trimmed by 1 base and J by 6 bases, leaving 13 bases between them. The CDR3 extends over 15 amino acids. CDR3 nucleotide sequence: TGTGCCAGCAGCTTAGGGGCGGAAGCAGCCAATGAGCAGTTCTTC. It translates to CASSLGAEAANEQFF. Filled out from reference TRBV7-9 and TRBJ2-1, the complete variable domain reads DTGVSQNPRHKITKRGQNVTFRCDPISEHNRLYWYRQTLGQGPEFLTYFQNEAQLEKSRLLSDRFSAERPKGSFSTLEIQRTEQGDSAMYLCASSLGAEAANEQFFGPGTRLTVL.

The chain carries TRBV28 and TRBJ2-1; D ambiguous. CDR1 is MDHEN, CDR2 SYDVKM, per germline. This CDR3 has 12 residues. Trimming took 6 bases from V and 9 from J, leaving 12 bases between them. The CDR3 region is CASRAVTPEQFF. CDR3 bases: TGTGCCAGCAGGGCTGTTACACCTGAGCAGTTCTTC.

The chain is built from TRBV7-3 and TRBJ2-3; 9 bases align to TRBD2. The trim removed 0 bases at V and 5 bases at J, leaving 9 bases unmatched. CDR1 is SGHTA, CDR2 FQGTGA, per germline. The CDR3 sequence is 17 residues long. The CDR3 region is CASSLTGGRADGDTQYF. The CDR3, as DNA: TGTGCCAGCAGCTTAACGGGCGGGAGGGCCGATGGAGATACGCAGTATTTT.

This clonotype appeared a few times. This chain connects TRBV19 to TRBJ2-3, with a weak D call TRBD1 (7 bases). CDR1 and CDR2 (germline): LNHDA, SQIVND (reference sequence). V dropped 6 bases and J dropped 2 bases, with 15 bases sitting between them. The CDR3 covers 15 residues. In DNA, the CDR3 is TGTGCCAGTAGCAAGGGGGCGGGACTCACAGATACGCAGTATTTT. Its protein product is CASSKGAGLTDTQYF. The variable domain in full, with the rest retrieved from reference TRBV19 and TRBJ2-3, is DGGITQSPKYLFRKEGQNVTLSCEQNLNHDAMYWYRQDPGQGLRLIYYSQIVNDFQKGDIAEGYSVSREKKESFPLTVTSAQKNPTAFYLCASSKGAGLTDTQYFGPGTRLTVL.

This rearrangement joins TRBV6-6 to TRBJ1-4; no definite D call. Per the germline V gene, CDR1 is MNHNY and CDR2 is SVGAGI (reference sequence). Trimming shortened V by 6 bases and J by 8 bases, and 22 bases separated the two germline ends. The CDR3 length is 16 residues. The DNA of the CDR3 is TGTGCCAGCAGCCGACCCAGAACCCCCAACTGGGAAAAACTGTTTTTT. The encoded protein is CASSRPRTPNWEKLFF.

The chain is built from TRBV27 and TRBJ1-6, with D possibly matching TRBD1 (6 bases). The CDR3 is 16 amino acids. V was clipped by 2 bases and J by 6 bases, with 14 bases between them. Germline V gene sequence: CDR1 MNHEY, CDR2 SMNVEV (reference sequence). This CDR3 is CASSLNLGAGNSPLHF. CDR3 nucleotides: TGTGCCAGCAGTTTAAACCTGGGGGCAGGTAATTCACCCCTCCACTTT.

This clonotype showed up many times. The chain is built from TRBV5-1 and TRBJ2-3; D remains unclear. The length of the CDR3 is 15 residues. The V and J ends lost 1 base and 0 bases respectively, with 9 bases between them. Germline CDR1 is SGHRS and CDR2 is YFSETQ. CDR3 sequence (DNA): TGCGCCAGCAGCTTGCGGCACACTAGCACAGATACGCAGTATTTT. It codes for CASSLRHTSTDTQYF.

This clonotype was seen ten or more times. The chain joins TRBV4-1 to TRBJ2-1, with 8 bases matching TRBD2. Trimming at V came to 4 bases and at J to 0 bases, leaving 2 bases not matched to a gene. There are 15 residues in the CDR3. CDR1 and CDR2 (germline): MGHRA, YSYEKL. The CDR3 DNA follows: TGCGCCAGCAGCCGGGGGACTAGCTCCTACAATGAGCAGTTCTTC. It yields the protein CASSRGTSSYNEQFF.

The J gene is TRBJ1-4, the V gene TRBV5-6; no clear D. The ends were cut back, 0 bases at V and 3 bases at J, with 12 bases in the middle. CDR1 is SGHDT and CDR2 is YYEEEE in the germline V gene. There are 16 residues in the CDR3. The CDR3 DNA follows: TGTGCCAGCAGCTTGGCCTTGACGGCGGCTAATGAAAAACTGTTTTTT. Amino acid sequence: CASSLALTAANEKLFF.

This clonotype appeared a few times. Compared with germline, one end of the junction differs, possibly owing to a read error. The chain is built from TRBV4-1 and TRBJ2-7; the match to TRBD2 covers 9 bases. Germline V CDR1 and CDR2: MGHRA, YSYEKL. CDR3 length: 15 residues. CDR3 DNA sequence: TGTGCCAGCAGCCCCCCCACAGCGGGAGGCTACGAGCAGTACTTC. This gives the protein CASSPPTAGGYEQYF.

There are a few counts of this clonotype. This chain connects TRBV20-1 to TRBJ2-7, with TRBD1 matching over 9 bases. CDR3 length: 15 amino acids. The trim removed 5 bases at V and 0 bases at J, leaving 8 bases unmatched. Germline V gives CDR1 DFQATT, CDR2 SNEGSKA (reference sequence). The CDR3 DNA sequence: TGCAGTGCTGAGGGACAGGGAAGGAGCTCCTACGAGCAGTACTTC. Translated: CSAEGQGRSSYEQYF.

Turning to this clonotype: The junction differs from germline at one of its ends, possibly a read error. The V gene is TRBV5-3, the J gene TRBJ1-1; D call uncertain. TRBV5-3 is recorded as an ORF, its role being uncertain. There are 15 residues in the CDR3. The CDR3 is CASSLSLELNTEAFF. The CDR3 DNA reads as TGTGCCAGCAGCTTGAGTTTAGAGCTGAACACTGAAGCTTTCTTT.

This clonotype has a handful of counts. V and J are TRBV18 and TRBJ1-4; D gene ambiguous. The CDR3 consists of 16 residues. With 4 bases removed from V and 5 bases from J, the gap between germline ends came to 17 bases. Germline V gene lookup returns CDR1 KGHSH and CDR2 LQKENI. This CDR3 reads CASSQTMEKGNEKLFF. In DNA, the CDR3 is TGTGCCAGCTCACAAACGATGGAGAAAGGGAATGAAAAACTGTTTTTT. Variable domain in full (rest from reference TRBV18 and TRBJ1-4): NAGVMQNPRHLVRRRGQEARLRCSPMKGHSHVYWYRQLPEEGLKFMVYLQKENIIDESGMPKERFSAEFPKEGPSILRIQQVVRGDSAAYFCASSQTMEKGNEKLFFGSGTQLSVL.

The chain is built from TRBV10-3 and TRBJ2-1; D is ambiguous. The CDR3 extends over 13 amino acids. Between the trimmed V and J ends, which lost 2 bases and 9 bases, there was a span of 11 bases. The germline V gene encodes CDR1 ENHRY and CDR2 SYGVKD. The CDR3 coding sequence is TGTGCCATCAGTGAGACCCTAGTCAGTGAGCAGTTCTTC. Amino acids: CAISETLVSEQFF.

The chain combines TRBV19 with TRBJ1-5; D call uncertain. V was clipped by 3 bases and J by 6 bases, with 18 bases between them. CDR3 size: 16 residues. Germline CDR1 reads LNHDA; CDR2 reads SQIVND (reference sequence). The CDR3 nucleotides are TGTGCCAGTAGTATCCAGGCTAACCCTTTGGGTCAGCCCCAGCATTTT. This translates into CASSIQANPLGQPQHF.